The T cell receptor beta chain under discussion was sequenced for a study of shared clonotypes between healthy human individuals. Study-level background: CD4 naive and CD4 memory each took three plates per donor, while CD8 naive took two and CD8 memory one.

Naive-designated CD8 cells lacked CD45RO, were positively enriched for CCR7, and omitted terminally differentiated effector memory CD45RA+ cells. HIV-negative, healthy adults without recent acute infections or vaccinations were the donors. On this clone itself: Its specificity is not known.

Germline CDR1 GTSNPN, CDR2 SVGIG (reference sequence). With 2 bases removed from V and 3 bases from J, the gap between germline ends came to 17 bases. The CDR3 runs to 15 residues. Measured with immunoSEQ multiplex PCR; TCRdb has only the in-frame clones, and not every one. The sample has about 2.2 million clones, around 93% seen once. Study-wide results and caveats: With few donors, the genetic and exposure-history diversity represented was limited.

The receptor was isolated from a man aged 18 to 30 in good health. Some clones in this sample may be carry-over from other donors' samples. Input material: naive CD8+ T cells from PBMCs. The chain employs TRBV30 and TRBJ2-7; tentatively, D is TRBD2 (7 bases). CDR3 region: CAWSPFRGRVYEQYF. DNA for the CDR3: TGTGCCTGGAGTCCCTTTAGGGGGAGGGTCTACGAGCAGTACTTC.